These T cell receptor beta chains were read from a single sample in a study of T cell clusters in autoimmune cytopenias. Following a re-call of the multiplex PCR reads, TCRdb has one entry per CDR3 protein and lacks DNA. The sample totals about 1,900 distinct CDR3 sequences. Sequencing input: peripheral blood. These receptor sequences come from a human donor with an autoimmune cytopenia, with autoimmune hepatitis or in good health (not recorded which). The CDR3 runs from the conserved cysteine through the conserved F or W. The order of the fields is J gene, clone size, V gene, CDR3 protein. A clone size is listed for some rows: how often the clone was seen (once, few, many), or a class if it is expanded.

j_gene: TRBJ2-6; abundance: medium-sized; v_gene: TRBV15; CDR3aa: CATSRDRSGANVLTF
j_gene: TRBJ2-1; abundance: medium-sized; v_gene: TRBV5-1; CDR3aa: CASSLAVSGGNEQFF
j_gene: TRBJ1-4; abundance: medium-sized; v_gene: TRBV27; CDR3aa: CASSFRTVGEKLFF
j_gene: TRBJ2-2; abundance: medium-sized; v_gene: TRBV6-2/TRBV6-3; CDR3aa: CASSYWGLAGTTGELFF
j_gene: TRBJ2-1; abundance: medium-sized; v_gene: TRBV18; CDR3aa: CASSPFGNEQFF
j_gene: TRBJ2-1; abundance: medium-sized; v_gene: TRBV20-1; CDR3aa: CSAGRPSGGEGNNEQFF
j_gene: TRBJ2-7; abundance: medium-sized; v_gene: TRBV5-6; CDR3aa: CASTAEWIPYEQYF
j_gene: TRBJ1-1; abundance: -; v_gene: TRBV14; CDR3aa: CASSPARDRVGEAFF
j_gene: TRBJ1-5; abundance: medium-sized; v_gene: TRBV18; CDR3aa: CASSPSQVSNQPQHF
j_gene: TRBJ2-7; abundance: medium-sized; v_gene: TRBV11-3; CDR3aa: CASSRGGGTYEQYF
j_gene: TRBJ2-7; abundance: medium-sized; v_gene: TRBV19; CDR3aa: CASRIGHNSYEQYF
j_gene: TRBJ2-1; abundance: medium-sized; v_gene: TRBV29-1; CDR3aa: CSVGAVGMHEQFF
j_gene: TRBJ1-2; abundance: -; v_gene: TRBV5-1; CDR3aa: CASRGKANYGYTF
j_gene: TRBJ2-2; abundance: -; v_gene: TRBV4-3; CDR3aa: CASSQHQPGYGDTGELFF
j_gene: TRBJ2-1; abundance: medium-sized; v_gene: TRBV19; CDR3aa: CGAGGQRGEQFF
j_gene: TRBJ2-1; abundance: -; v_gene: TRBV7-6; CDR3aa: CASSPPRLAGVGTYNEQFF
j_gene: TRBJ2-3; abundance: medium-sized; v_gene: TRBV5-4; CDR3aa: CASSSPAGSERDTQYF
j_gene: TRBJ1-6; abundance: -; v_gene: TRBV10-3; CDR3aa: CAISESGGGRNSPLHF
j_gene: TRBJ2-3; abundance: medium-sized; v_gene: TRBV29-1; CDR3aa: CSFRGGTDTQYF
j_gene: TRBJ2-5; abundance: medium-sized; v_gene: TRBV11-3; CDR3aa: CASSPYQETQYF